This TCR beta chain was captured in a study of blood T cell repertoires in COVID-19. V gave up 5 bases and J gave up 8 bases; unmatched junction bases: 4. This CDR3 is built from 15 residues. In germline, CDR1 is SGHVS, CDR2 FQNEAQ. This table comes from immunoSEQ multiplex PCR, and its TCRdb copy is limited to in-frame clones, with some not included. The data contain about 300,000 clones, 80% to 90% of them singletons. The sequence came from a man aged 25-45 years who had recovered from COVID-19. The chain recombines TRBV7-8 with TRBJ2-1; TRBD2 matches 15 bases. Sequencing used PBMCs or T cells enriched from blood (not recorded which). The CDR3 protein is CASSRRTSGGDEQFF. The CDR3 nucleotides are TGTGCCAGCAGCCGCCGGACTAGCGGGGGGGATGAGCAGTTCTTC.